One sample yielded the 21 T cell receptor beta chains listed below, sequenced in a study of CD8 T cells in ankylosing spondylitis. TCRdb recomputed calls from the 5' RACE reads with MiXCR, one row per CDR3 protein. This table holds 200,000 or so distinct CDR3 sequences, roughly 13% found once. The sequenced sample consisted of blood, either unsorted or a sorted T cell fraction (not recorded which). These receptors were obtained from a female donor with ankylosing spondylitis or in good health (not recorded which).

The rearrangement links TRBV12-3 or TRBV12-4 to TRBJ2-7, with 15 positions matching TRBD2. The CDR3 has 18 amino acids. V trimming: 8 bases; J trimming: 4 bases; junction bases outside the gene matches: 15. DNA of the CDR3: TGTGCCAGCTGGCCGGGACTAGCGGGAGGCCTTCAGGTTTACGAGCAGTACTTC. As protein: CASWPGLAGGLQVYEQYF.

This clonotype was seen repeatedly, ten times or more. The chain combines TRBV12-3 or TRBV12-4 with TRBJ2-1; maybe TRBD2 (6 bases). This CDR3 contains 12 residues. Trimming cost V 6 bases and J 7 bases, with 10 bases left between them. The CDR3 nucleotides are TGTGCCAGCAGACTAGCCCTTAATGAGCAGTTCTTC. The encoded protein is CASRLALNEQFF.

This clonotype was seen many times. This chain uses TRBV5-1 with TRBJ2-4, with TRBD2 identical over 9 bases. This CDR3 is built from 20 residues. Per the germline V gene, CDR1 is SGHRS and CDR2 is YFSETQ. J was trimmed by 0 bases and V by 0 bases; bases with no gene match: 13. The CDR3 reads CASSLAGAGGPLVAKNIQYF. In nucleotides, the CDR3 is TGCGCCAGCAGCTTGGCCGGGGCGGGAGGGCCGCTCGTAGCCAAAAACATTCAGTACTTC.

This clonotype has ten or more counts. V is TRBV19 and J is TRBJ2-5; no clear D gene. There are 14 residues in the CDR3. Germline V CDR1 and CDR2: LNHDA, SQIVND (reference sequence). Trimming stripped 5 bases from V and 2 bases from J, with 12 bases between. For the CDR3, the DNA is TGTGCCAGTAGTCCGGGCCCCTCGCAAGAGACCCAGTACTTC. It codes for CASSPGPSQETQYF. Filled out from reference TRBV19 and TRBJ2-5, the complete variable domain reads DGGITQSPKYLFRKEGQNVTLSCEQNLNHDAMYWYRQDPGQGLRLIYYSQIVNDFQKGDIAEGYSVSREKKESFPLTVTSAQKNPTAFYLCASSPGPSQETQYFGPGTRLLVL.

This clonotype was seen a handful of times. The chain uses TRBV7-2 and TRBJ2-1, with D unclear. This CDR3 comprises 15 residues. V shed 5 bases and J shed 4 bases, with 15 bases lying between them. Germline V CDR1 and CDR2: SGHTA, FQGNSA. Written as DNA, the CDR3 is TGTGCCAGCAGCCCCCCTAATTCCGCATACAATGAGCAGTTCTTC. Protein product: CASSPPNSAYNEQFF. Using reference TRBV7-2 and TRBJ2-1 for the parts outside the CDR3, the full variable domain is GAGVSQSPSNKVTEKGKDVELRCDPISGHTALYWYRQSLGQGLEFLIYFQGNSAPDKSGLPSDRFSAERTGGSVSTLTIQRTQQEDSAVYLCASSPPNSAYNEQFFGPGTRLTVL.

This clonotype was seen repeatedly, ten times or more. The rearrangement joins TRBV6-4 to TRBJ2-1; 11 nucleotides match TRBD2. This CDR3 contains 15 residues. The trim removed 6 bases at V and 7 bases at J, leaving 8 bases unmatched. The germline gives CDR1 MRHNA, CDR2 SNTAGT. CDR3 residues: CASSLRLAGLNEQFF. As DNA, the CDR3 is TGTGCCAGCAGCCTCAGACTAGCGGGATTAAATGAGCAGTTCTTC.

A few counts support this clonotype. The rearrangement uses TRBV5-1 and TRBJ1-2; 10 bases match TRBD1. The CDR3 has 16 residues. CDR1 is SGHRS, CDR2 YFSETQ, per germline. V dropped 0 bases and J dropped 5; count of bases not matched to a gene: 7. This chain's CDR3 is CASSLENPGQGYGYTF. The CDR3 DNA reads TGCGCCAGCAGCTTGGAGAACCCGGGACAGGGGTATGGCTACACCTTC.

This clonotype was found many times. The chain couples TRBV5-6 to TRBJ1-1, with a possible D match to TRBD1 (6 bases). The CDR3 contains 14 residues. Deletions cut 3 bases from V and 11 bases from J, with 20 bases between. Germline values: CDR1 SGHDT, CDR2 YYEEEE. CDR3 in amino acids: CASSWYRAMGVAFF. CDR3 DNA sequence: TGTGCCAGCAGCTGGTACAGGGCGATGGGTGTGGCTTTCTTT. Variable domain in full (rest from reference TRBV5-6 and TRBJ1-1): DAGVTQSPTHLIKTRGQQVTLRCSPKSGHDTVSWYQQALGQGPQFIFQYYEEEERQRGNFPDRFSGHQFPNYSSELNVNALLLGDSALYLCASSWYRAMGVAFFGQGTRLTVV.

Concerning this clonotype itself: This may stem from a read error, because a much larger clone lies one nucleotide away. J is TRBJ2-5 and V is TRBV10-3, with D possibly matching TRBD2 (5 bases). Between the trimmed V and J ends, which lost 5 bases and 5 bases, there was a span of 12 bases. Germline lookup yields CDR1 ENHRY and CDR2 SYGVKD. This CDR3 has 13 residues. The CDR3 region has the DNA TGTGCCATCAGTAGAGGGTCCCACGAGACCCAGTACTTC. Translation gives CAISRGSHETQYF.

This clonotype was seen at least ten times. Written as DNA, the CDR3 is TGTGCCAGCAGTTTGGGACAGTATTTCCCCGAAGCTTTCTTT. Translating gives CASSLGQYFPEAFF. The chain carries TRBV28 and TRBJ1-1; 7 bases are a match to TRBD1. Germline values: CDR1 MDHEN, CDR2 SYDVKM. V shed 3 bases and J 8 bases; nucleotides not matched to a gene: 9. This CDR3 has 14 amino acids.

Many counts were recorded for this clonotype. This chain joins TRBV29-1 and TRBJ2-7, with TRBD1 identical over 8 bases. The V and J ends lost 6 bases and 5 bases, in that order; junction bases with no gene match: 12. This CDR3 has 14 amino acids. The germline V gene has CDR1 SQVTM and CDR2 ANQGSEA. DNA for the CDR3: TGCAGCGTACTACAGGGGGTTAGTATGCACGAGCAGTACTTC. This translates into CSVLQGVSMHEQYF.

This sequence joins TRBV30 and TRBJ1-5; D possibly corresponds to TRBD1 (6 bases). Trimming stripped 3 bases from V and 1 base from J, with 13 bases between. CDR1 GTSNPN and CDR2 SVGIG come from the germline V gene (reference sequence). CDR3 length: 15 residues. DNA for the CDR3: TGTGCCTGGAGCTGGACGGGGGGCAGCAATCAGCCCCAGCATTTT. Protein: CAWSWTGGSNQPQHF. The full variable domain, rest sourced from reference TRBV30 and TRBJ1-5, is SQTIHQWPATLVQPVGSPLSLECTVEGTSNPNLYWYRQAAGRGLQLLFYSVGIGQISSEVPQNLSASRPQDRQFILSSKKLLLSDSGFYLCAWSWTGGSNQPQHFGDGTRLSIL.

This clonotype was observed a handful of times. The chain carries TRBV27 and TRBJ2-3, with a weak D call TRBD2 (5 bases). Trimming stripped 3 bases from V and 1 base from J, with 11 bases between. The CDR3 runs 15 residues. Germline V gene lookup returns CDR1 MNHEY and CDR2 SMNVEV (reference sequence). The CDR3, as DNA: TGTGCCAGCAGTTTCAGCGGAGCGGGCACAGATACGCAGTATTTT. It translates to CASSFSGAGTDTQYF.

This clonotype was counted at least ten times. The chain combines TRBV5-1 with TRBJ2-3; D not resolved. Germline CDR1 reads SGHRS; CDR2 reads YFSETQ. The CDR3 is 15 amino acids. Trimming cost V 0 bases and J 7 bases, with 15 bases left between them. In DNA form, the CDR3 reads TGCGCCAGCAGCTTGGCGCCCGCTCCTGACAATACGCAGTATTTT. Protein: CASSLAPAPDNTQYF.

This clonotype was seen at least ten times. CDR3 sequence (DNA): TGTGCCACCAGCAGAGACCCGAATTCACCCCTCCACTTT. Translated: CATSRDPNSPLHF. The chain employs TRBV15 and TRBJ1-6, with no clear D. Germline values: CDR1 LNHNV, CDR2 YYDKDF (reference sequence). V was shortened by 0 bases and J by 7 bases, with 4 bases between the two germline ends. The length of the CDR3 is 13 residues.

This clonotype has just a few counts. The CDR3, as DNA: TGCGCCAGCAGCCAACCAGGGGGCGGAGGCACCGGGGAGCTGTTTTTT. Protein product: CASSQPGGGGTGELFF. The rearrangement joins TRBV4-3 to TRBJ2-2; 8 positions match TRBD1. The CDR3 is 16 residues long. Germline-derived CDR1 and CDR2 are LGHNA and YSLEER. Trimming at V came to 2 bases and at J to 4 bases, leaving 6 bases not matched to a gene.

The table lists this clonotype with a few counts. V is TRBV6-4 and J is TRBJ2-6, with D uncertain. V shed 4 bases and J shed 1 base, with 14 bases lying between them. The CDR3 length is 17 residues. Per germline, CDR1 MRHNA and CDR2 SNTAGT. In DNA, the CDR3 is TGTGCCAGCAGTGGCGGAGTAACAGCGTCTGGGGCCAACGTCCTGACTTTC. Translated: CASSGGVTASGANVLTF.

In this sample, this clonotype turned up a few times. V is TRBV6-2 or TRBV6-3 and J is TRBJ1-1, with TRBD1 as a possible D gene (5 bases). The V gene lost 8 bases and the J gene lost 4 bases, with 17 bases spanning the gap. The CDR3 contains 14 residues. The V gene's germline CDR1 is MNHEY and CDR2 SVGEGT. The CDR3 is CASGAGRWSTEAFF. CDR3 DNA: TGTGCCAGCGGCGCGGGACGGTGGAGCACTGAAGCTTTCTTT.

This clonotype was found many times. This chain uses TRBV7-2 with TRBJ2-1, with 8 bases matching TRBD1. Germline lookup yields CDR1 SGHTA and CDR2 FQGNSA. V lost 2 bases, J lost 9 bases, and 3 bases stayed unmatched. CDR3 length: 13 residues. The CDR3 DNA reads as TGTGCCAGCAGCTTAACCACAGGGGGTGAGCAGTTCTTC. This gives the protein CASSLTTGGEQFF.

This clonotype was seen ten or more times. The chain employs TRBV6-5 and TRBJ2-1; TRBD1 matches at 8 bases. Germline V gene data show CDR1 as MNHEY and CDR2 as SVGAGI. The CDR3 loop spans 14 amino acids. V gave up 4 bases and J gave up 10 bases; unmatched junction bases: 9. CDR3 sequence: CASSFETGAREQFF. CDR3 nucleotide sequence: TGTGCCAGCAGTTTCGAGACAGGGGCCCGAGAGCAGTTCTTC.

Only a few counts were recorded for this clonotype. The CDR3 region is CASSQDRAENIQYF. The CDR3 nucleotides read TGTGCCAGCAGCCAGGACAGGGCGGAAAACATTCAGTACTTC. V usage is TRBV4-2 and J usage is TRBJ2-4, with 8 bases that match TRBD1. Germline trimming cut 3 bases from V and 5 bases from J; bases unmatched to any gene: 3. The CDR3 length is 14 residues. Germline V gene lookup returns CDR1 LGHNA and CDR2 YNFKEQ.